These T cell receptor beta chains were read from a single sample in a study of blood T cells in healthy people across ages. TCRdb reprocessed the 5' RACE reads with MiXCR, giving one entry per CDR3 protein. The table has just under 900,000 distinct CDR3 sequences, less than 35% seen once. Sequenced material: blood. The receptors shown here come from a woman aged 80 or over in good health. CDR3s include the opening cysteine and the closing phenylalanine or tryptophan.

CASRPRPRTDTQYF,TRBV19,TRBJ2-3
CASSQEGGVTQYF,TRBV4-3,NA
CASSQRGTGAEEKLFF,TRBV4-2,TRBJ1-4
CASSSPPNLAEQFF,TRBV7-2,TRBJ2-1
CASNTPGQGNGYTF,TRBV2,TRBJ1-2
CASSLAGTRDTGELFF,TRBV7-6,TRBJ2-2
CASSSRTGYADTQYF,TRBV7-2,TRBJ2-3
CASTKGAQRGYTF,TRBV3-1,TRBJ1-2
CSAPRDFRNEQFF,TRBV20-1,TRBJ2-1
CASTNTGGPNQPQHF,TRBV12-3/TRBV12-4,TRBJ1-5
CGARESGGNTEAFF,TRBV20-1,TRBJ1-1
CAGSSTGRAIAFF,TRBV6-5,TRBJ1-1
CASSHGRYYEQYF,TRBV14,TRBJ2-7
CASSVGLVGGADTQYF,TRBV9,TRBJ2-3
CASSRGGRDTQYF,TRBV4-3,TRBJ2-3
CASRKIRDRGYGYTF,TRBV7-2,TRBJ1-2
CASSQAGIFNTEAFF,TRBV14,TRBJ1-1
CASVIGISRDNEQVF,TRBV12-3/TRBV12-4,TRBJ2-1
CASSAAVANYGYTF,TRBV5-1,TRBJ1-2
CASSAPGGPKDTQYF,TRBV6-2/TRBV6-3,TRBJ2-3
CASSQPDRDNSPLHF,TRBV18,TRBJ1-6
CASSYSKTTSFRETQYF,TRBV6-2/TRBV6-3,TRBJ2-5
CASSVGLASYEQYF,TRBV9,TRBJ2-7
CASGGRGFKTEAFF,TRBV6-5,TRBJ1-1
CASRVDTDTQYF,TRBV2,TRBJ2-3
CASSGGQGKEKLFF,TRBV6-1,TRBJ1-4
CASSQDSLAGGRDGELFF,TRBV4-2,TRBJ2-2
CASSTQGPSSGNTIYF,TRBV7-9,TRBJ1-3
CASSYSLLSGASSTEAFF,TRBV6-5,TRBJ1-1
CASRNTLRGVHSTDTQYF,TRBV27,TRBJ2-3
CASSPGQGREQYF,TRBV5-1,TRBJ2-7
CSAPTPGGRTEAFF,TRBV20-1,TRBJ1-1
CASSLETAYLCNYGYTF,TRBV7-2,TRBJ1-2
CASSPRRSYEQYF,TRBV7-2,TRBJ2-7
CSLFGRGSTDTQYF,TRBV20-1,TRBJ2-3
CASSHFRVTRRGIYNEQFF,TRBV25-1,TRBJ2-1
CASRLGGWGRNEQFF,TRBV6-1,TRBJ2-1
CSASGELAGGPYEQYF,TRBV20-1,TRBJ2-7
CASSKAPVKGSVDTEAFF,TRBV21-1,TRBJ1-1
CASSPRPGANQPQHF,TRBV12-3/TRBV12-4,TRBJ1-5
CATSTEASNQPQHF,TRBV24-1,TRBJ1-5
CASKAAAMDTQYF,TRBV6-6,TRBJ2-3
CASSRGQISGANVLTF,TRBV4-3,TRBJ2-6
CASTRQGQNTGELFF,TRBV5-1,TRBJ2-2
CASSLDGVDYGYTF,TRBV7-2,TRBJ1-2
CASSLSFRDQYF,TRBV5-1,TRBJ2-5
CSVDTGIQETQYF,TRBV29-1,TRBJ2-5
CASSLLGLNTEAFF,TRBV7-2,TRBJ1-1
CASSVTVRDSSYEQYF,TRBV5-5,TRBJ2-7